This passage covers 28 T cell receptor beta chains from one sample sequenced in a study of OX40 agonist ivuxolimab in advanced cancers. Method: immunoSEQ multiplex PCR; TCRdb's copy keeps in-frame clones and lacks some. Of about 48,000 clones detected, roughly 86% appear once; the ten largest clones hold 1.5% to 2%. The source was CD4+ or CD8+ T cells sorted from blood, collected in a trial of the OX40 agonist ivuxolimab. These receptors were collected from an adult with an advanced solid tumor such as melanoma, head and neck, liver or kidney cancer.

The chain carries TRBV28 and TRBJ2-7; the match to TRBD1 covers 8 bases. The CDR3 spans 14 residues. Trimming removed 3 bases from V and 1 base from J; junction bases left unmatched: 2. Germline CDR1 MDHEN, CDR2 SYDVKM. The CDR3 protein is CASSFTGGSYEQYF. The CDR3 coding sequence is TGTGCCAGCAGTTTTACAGGGGGATCCTACGAGCAGTACTTC. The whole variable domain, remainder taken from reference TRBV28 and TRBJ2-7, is DVKVTQSSRYLVKRTGEKVFLECVQDMDHENMFWYRQDPGLGLRLIYFSYDVKMKEKGDIPEGYSVSREKKERFSLILESASTNQTSMYLCASSFTGGSYEQYFGPGTRLTVT.

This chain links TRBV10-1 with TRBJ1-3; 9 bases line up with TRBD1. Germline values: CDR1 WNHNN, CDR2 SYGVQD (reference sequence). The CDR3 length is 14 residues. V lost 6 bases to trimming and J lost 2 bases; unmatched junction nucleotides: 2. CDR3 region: CASSRDRAGNTIYF. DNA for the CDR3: TGCGCCAGCAGCCGGGACAGGGCTGGAAACACCATATATTTT.

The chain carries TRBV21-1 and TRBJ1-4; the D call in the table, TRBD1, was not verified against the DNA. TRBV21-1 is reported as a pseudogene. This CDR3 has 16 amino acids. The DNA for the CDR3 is TGTGCCAGCAGCAAACCTAACAGGGGGCGGTATGAAAAACTGTTTTTT. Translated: CASSKPNRGRYEKLFF.

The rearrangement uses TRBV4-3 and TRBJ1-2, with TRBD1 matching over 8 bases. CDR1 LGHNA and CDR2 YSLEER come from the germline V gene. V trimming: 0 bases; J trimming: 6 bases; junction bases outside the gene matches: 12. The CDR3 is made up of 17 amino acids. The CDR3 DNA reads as TGCGCCAGCAGCCAAGATCACAGGGGGGGGTTTATGGATGGCTACACCTTC. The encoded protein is CASSQDHRGGFMDGYTF.

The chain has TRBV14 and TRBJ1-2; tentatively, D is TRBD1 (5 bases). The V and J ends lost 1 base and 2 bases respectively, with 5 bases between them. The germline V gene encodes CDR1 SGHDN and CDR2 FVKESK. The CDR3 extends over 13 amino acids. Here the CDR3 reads CASSQGQNYGYTF. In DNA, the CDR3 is TGTGCCAGCAGCCAAGGACAGAACTATGGCTACACCTTC.

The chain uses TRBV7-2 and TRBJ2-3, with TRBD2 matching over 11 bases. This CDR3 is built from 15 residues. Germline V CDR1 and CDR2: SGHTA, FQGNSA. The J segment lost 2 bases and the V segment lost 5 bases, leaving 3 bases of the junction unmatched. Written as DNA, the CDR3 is TGTGCCAGCAGCCAACTAGCGGGAGTCACAGATACGCAGTATTTT. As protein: CASSQLAGVTDTQYF.

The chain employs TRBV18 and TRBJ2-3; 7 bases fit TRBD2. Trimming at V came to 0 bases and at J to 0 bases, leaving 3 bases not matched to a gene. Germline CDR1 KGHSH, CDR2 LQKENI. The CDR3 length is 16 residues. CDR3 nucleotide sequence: TGTGCCAGCTCACCACCGCGACTAGCTAGCACAGATACGCAGTATTTT. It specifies CASSPPRLASTDTQYF.

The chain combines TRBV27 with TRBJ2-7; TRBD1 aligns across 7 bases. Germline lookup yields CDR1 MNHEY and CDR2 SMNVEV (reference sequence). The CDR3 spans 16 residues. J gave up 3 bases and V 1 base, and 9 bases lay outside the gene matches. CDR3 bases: TGTGCCAGCAGTTTATTGATCCCACGGGACAGCTACGAGCAGTACTTC. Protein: CASSLLIPRDSYEQYF.

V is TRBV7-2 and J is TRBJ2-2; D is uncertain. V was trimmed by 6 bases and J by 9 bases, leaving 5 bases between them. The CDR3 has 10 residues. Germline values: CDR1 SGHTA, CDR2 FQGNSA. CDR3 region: CASSARELFF. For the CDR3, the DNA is TGTGCCAGCAGTGCTCGGGAGCTGTTTTTT.

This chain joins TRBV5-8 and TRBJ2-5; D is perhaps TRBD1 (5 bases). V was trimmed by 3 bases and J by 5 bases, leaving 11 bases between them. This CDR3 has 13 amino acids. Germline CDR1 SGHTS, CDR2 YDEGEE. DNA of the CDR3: TGTGCCAGCAGCTACTCTAGGGGTGAGACCCAGTACTTC. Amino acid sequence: CASSYSRGETQYF.

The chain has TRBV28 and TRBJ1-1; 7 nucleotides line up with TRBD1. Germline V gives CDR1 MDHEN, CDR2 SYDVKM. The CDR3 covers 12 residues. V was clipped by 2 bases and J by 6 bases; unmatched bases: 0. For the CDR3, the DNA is TGTGCCAGCAGTTTACAGGGGGCTGAAGCTTTCTTT. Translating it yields CASSLQGAEAFF. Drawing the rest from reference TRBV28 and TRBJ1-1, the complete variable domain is DVKVTQSSRYLVKRTGEKVFLECVQDMDHENMFWYRQDPGLGLRLIYFSYDVKMKEKGDIPEGYSVSREKKERFSLILESASTNQTSMYLCASSLQGAEAFFGQGTRLTVV.

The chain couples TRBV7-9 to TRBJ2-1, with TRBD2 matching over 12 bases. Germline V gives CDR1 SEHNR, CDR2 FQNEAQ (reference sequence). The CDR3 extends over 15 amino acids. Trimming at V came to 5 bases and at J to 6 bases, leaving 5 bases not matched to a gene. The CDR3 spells CASSPGLAGTNEQFF. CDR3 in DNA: TGTGCCAGCAGCCCCGGACTAGCGGGGACCAATGAGCAGTTCTTC.

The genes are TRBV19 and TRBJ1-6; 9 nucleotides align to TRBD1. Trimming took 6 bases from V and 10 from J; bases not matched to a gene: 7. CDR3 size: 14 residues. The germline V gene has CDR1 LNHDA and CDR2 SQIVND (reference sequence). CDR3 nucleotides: TGTGCCAGTAGCCGGGACAGGGAATCGTCACCCCTCCACTTT. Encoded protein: CASSRDRESSPLHF. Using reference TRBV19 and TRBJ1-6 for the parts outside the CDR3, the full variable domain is DGGITQSPKYLFRKEGQNVTLSCEQNLNHDAMYWYRQDPGQGLRLIYYSQIVNDFQKGDIAEGYSVSREKKESFPLTVTSAQKNPTAFYLCASSRDRESSPLHFGNGTRLTVT.

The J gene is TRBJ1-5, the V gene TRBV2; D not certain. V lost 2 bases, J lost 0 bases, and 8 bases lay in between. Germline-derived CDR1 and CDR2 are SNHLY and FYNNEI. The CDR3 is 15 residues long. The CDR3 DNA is TGTGCCAGCAGTGAATCCCCTTATAGCAATCAGCCCCAGCATTTT. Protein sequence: CASSESPYSNQPQHF.

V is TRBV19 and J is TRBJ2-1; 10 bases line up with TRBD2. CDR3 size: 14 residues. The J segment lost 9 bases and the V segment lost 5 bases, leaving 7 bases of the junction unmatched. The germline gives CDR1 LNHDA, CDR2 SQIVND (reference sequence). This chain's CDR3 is CASSSPGTSAEQFF. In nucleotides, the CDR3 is TGTGCCAGTAGTTCCCCCGGGACTAGCGCTGAGCAGTTCTTC.

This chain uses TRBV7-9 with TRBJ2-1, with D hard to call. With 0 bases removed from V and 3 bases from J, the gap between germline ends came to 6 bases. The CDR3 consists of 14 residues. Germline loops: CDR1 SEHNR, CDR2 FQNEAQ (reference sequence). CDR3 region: CASSLAGSYNEQFF. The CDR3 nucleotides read TGTGCCAGCAGCTTAGCCGGCAGCTACAATGAGCAGTTCTTC. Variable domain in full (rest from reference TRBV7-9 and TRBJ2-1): DTGVSQNPRHKITKRGQNVTFRCDPISEHNRLYWYRQTLGQGPEFLTYFQNEAQLEKSRLLSDRFSAERPKGSFSTLEIQRTEQGDSAMYLCASSLAGSYNEQFFGPGTRLTVL.

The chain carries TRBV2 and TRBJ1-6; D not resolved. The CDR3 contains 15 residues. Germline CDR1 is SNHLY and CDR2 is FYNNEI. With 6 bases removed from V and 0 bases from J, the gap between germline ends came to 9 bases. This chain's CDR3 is CASSPRGSYNSPLHF. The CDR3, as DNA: TGTGCCAGCAGCCCTCGAGGCTCCTATAATTCACCCCTCCACTTT.

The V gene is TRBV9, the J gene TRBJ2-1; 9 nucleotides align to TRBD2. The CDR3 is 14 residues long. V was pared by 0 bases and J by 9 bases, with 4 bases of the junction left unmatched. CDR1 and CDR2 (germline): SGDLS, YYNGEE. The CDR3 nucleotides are TGTGCCAGCAGCGTAGGGGGACTAGCTTTTGAGCAGTTCTTC. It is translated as CASSVGGLAFEQFF.

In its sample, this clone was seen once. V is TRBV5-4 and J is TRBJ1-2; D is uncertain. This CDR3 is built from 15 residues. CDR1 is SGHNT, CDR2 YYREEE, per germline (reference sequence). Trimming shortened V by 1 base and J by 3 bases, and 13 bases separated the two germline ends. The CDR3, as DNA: TGTGCCAGCAGCTTGTCGTCCCGGATGGACTATGGCTACACCTTC. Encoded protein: CASSLSSRMDYGYTF.

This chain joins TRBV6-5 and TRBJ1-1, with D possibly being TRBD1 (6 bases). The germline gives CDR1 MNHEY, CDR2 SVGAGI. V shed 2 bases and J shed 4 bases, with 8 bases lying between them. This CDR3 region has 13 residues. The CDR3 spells CASSYIQGTEAFF. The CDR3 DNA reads TGTGCCAGCAGTTACATACAGGGCACTGAAGCTTTCTTT.

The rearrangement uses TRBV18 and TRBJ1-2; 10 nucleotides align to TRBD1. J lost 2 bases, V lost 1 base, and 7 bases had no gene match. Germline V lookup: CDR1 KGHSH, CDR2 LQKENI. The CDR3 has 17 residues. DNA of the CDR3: TGTGCCAGCTCACCACTGCGGACAGGGGGGACCAACTATGGCTACACCTTC. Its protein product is CASSPLRTGGTNYGYTF.

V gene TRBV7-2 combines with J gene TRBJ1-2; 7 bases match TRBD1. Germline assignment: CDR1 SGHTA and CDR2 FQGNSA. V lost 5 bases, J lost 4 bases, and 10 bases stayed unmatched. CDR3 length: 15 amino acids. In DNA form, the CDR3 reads TGTGCCAGCAGCCCAGAAGCGACAGGGTCCTATGGCTACACCTTC. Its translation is CASSPEATGSYGYTF. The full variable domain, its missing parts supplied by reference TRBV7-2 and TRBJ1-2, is GAGVSQSPSNKVTEKGKDVELRCDPISGHTALYWYRQSLGQGLEFLIYFQGNSAPDKSGLPSDRFSAERTGGSVSTLTIQRTQQEDSAVYLCASSPEATGSYGYTFGSGTRLTVV.

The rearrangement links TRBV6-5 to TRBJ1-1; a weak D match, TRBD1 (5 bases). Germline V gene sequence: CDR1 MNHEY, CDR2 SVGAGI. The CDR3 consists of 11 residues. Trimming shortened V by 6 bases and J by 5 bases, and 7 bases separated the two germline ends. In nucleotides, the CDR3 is TGTGCCAGCAGAAGGGGTACTGAAGCTTTCTTT. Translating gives CASRRGTEAFF.

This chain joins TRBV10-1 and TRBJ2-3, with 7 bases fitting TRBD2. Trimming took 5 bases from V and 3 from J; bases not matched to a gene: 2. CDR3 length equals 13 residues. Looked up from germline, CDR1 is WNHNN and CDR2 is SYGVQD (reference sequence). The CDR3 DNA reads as TGCGCCAGCAGTAGGACTAGGACAGATACGCAGTATTTT. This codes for CASSRTRTDTQYF.

The CDR3 here is CASSPPLRGRGNEQFF. CDR3 DNA sequence: TGTGCCAGCTCACCACCATTGCGGGGCCGGGGGAATGAGCAGTTCTTC. This rearrangement joins TRBV18 to TRBJ2-1; tentatively, D is TRBD2 (6 bases). The CDR3 contains 16 residues. The germline V and J ends were trimmed by 0 bases and 7 bases, with 16 bases remaining between them. Germline CDR1 KGHSH, CDR2 LQKENI.

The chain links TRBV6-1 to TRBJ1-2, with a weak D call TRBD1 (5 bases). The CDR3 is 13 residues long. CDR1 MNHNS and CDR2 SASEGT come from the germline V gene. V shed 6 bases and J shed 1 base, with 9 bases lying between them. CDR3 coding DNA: TGTGCCAGCAGCCACAGGCTTAACTATGGCTACACCTTC. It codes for CASSHRLNYGYTF.

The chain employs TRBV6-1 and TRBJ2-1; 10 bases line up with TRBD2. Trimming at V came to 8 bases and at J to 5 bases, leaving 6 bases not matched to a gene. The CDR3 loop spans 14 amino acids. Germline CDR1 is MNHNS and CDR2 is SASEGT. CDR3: CASSLAGANNEQFF. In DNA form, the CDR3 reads TGTGCCAGCTCCCTAGCGGGGGCCAACAATGAGCAGTTCTTC.

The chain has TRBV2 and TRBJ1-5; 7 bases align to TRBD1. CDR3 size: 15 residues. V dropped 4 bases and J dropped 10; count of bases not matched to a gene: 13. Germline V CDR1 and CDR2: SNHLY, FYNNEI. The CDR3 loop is CASSALQGPEGPQHF. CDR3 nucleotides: TGTGCCAGCAGTGCATTACAGGGGCCCGAGGGACCCCAGCATTTT.